This TCR beta chain is from a study of T cell changes during pregnancy in multiple sclerosis. There are 12 residues in the CDR3. CDR1 is SGHDT and CDR2 is YYEEEE in the germline V gene. The trim removed 2 bases at V and 9 bases at J, leaving 3 bases unmatched. This table comes from immunoSEQ multiplex PCR, and its TCRdb copy is limited to in-frame clones, with some not included. The data contain about 42,000 clones, roughly 80% of them singletons. This clone appeared once. The receptor was derived from a female donor with multiple sclerosis, enrolled in a pregnancy study. The V call is TRBV5-6, the J call TRBJ2-3; 7 bases agree with TRBD1. The starting material was CD4+ T cells from peripheral blood mononuclear cells, obtained before pregnancy. In DNA form, the CDR3 reads TGTGCCAGCAGCTTAGGGGGCACCACGCAGTATTTT. Protein: CASSLGGTTQYF.